Following are 23 T cell receptor beta chains from one sample sequenced in a study of blood T cell repertoires in COVID-19 (dated by TCRdb to 2018 to 2020). The library was made by the immunoSEQ multiplex PCR assay. TCRdb carries this immuneACCESS record with in-frame sequences only. Its versions omit some clonotypes, under half of them owing to an unresolved V gene in the studies checked, with the rest unexplained. The sample table contains approximately 190,000 clones; only one count was recorded for about four fifths of them. Together, the top ten hold about 6.3% of the sample. The sequenced sample was peripheral blood. These receptor sequences come from a man in his 60s with acute or convalescent COVID-19.

CDR3 nucleotide sequence: TGTGCCAGCACTGACAGCCTTAACTATGGCTACACCTTC. Translated, it gives CASTDSLNYGYTF. This chain joins TRBV27 and TRBJ1-2; the D gene is possibly TRBD1 (5 bases). The CDR3 loop spans 13 amino acids. Trimming shortened V by 7 bases and J by 1 base, and 10 bases separated the two germline ends. Germline CDR1 reads MNHEY; CDR2 reads SMNVEV (reference sequence).

This clone was detected only once. The rearrangement links TRBV10-3 to TRBJ1-4, with 7 bases lining up with TRBD1. The V gene's germline CDR1 is ENHRY and CDR2 SYGVKD. CDR3 length equals 14 residues. J was trimmed by 4 bases and V by 6 bases; bases with no gene match: 5. The CDR3 nucleotides are TGTGCCATCAGGGGGACAGCTGATAATGAAAAACTGTTTTTT. Translation gives CAIRGTADNEKLFF.

The chain joins TRBV19 to TRBJ1-4; TRBD1 is a possible D gene (5 bases). Germline CDR1 LNHDA, CDR2 SQIVND (reference sequence). V was clipped by 6 bases and J by 5 bases, with 13 bases between them. The CDR3 length is 14 residues. This chain's CDR3 is CASRGRQGNEKLFF. The CDR3 DNA sequence: TGTGCCAGTAGAGGTAGGCAGGGAAATGAAAAACTGTTTTTT.

The chain is built from TRBV18 and TRBJ1-5; D not resolved. V was pared by 2 bases and J by 5 bases, with 10 bases between. This CDR3 has 14 residues. Germline-derived CDR1 and CDR2 are KGHSH and LQKENI. The CDR3 bases are TGTGCCAGCTCACCATCCGGGGAACATCAGCCCCAGCATTTT. It encodes CASSPSGEHQPQHF.

The chain combines TRBV5-4 with TRBJ2-5, with a tentative D call TRBD1 (6 bases). With 1 base removed from V and 2 bases from J, the gap between germline ends came to 15 bases. This CDR3 region has 16 residues. Germline-derived CDR1 and CDR2 are SGHNT and YYREEE (reference sequence). The CDR3 region has the DNA TGTGCCAGCAGCTTGTCAGGGGCCCGAGGTCAAGAGACCCAGTACTTC. As protein: CASSLSGARGQETQYF.

V usage is TRBV7-2 and J usage is TRBJ1-2; 12 bases fit TRBD1. CDR1 and CDR2 (germline): SGHTA, FQGNSA. V was pared by 1 base and J by 7 bases, with 10 bases of the junction left unmatched. The CDR3 loop spans 17 amino acids. CDR3 nucleotides: TGTGCCAGCAGCTTAGGGGGGACAGGGGGCGGTAGCTCTGGCTACACCTTC. Protein product: CASSLGGTGGGSSGYTF.

V and J are TRBV2 and TRBJ1-6; D remains unclear. V was cut by 0 bases and J by 5 bases, with 8 bases left in between. This CDR3 has 15 amino acids. In germline, CDR1 is SNHLY, CDR2 FYNNEI. This CDR3 is CASSEALTDNSPLHF. CDR3 bases: TGTGCCAGCAGTGAAGCGCTTACAGATAATTCACCCCTCCACTTT.

This clone was recorded only once. The CDR3: CASSHGTMNTEAFF. In nucleotides, the CDR3 is TGCGCCAGCAGCCACGGGACAATGAACACTGAAGCTTTCTTT. V gene TRBV4-1 combines with J gene TRBJ1-1, with D possibly matching TRBD1 (6 bases). Trimming shortened V by 3 bases and J by 0 bases, and 8 bases separated the two germline ends. This CDR3 is built from 14 residues. The germline V gene encodes CDR1 MGHRA and CDR2 YSYEKL.

CDR3: CASRGQGNLWSAEAFF. As DNA, the CDR3 is TGCGCCAGCAGGGGACAGGGGAATTTATGGAGCGCTGAAGCTTTCTTT. The chain joins TRBV23-1 to TRBJ1-1, with 10 bases identical to TRBD1. TRBV23-1 is placed among ORFs of uncertain function. Trimming removed 6 bases from V and 6 bases from J; junction bases left unmatched: 13. The CDR3 extends over 16 amino acids.

CDR3 DNA sequence: TGTGCCAGCAGTGAATCCCTACAGGGCTACACTGAAGCTTTCTTT. Translating it yields CASSESLQGYTEAFF. V is TRBV2 and J is TRBJ1-1; D is perhaps TRBD1 (6 bases). CDR1 SNHLY and CDR2 FYNNEI come from the germline V gene. With 2 bases removed from V and 3 bases from J, the gap between germline ends came to 13 bases. This CDR3 is built from 15 residues. Together with reference TRBV2 and TRBJ1-1, the CDR3 gives the full variable domain: EPEVTQTPSHQVTQMGQEVILRCVPISNHLYFYWYRQILGQKVEFLVSFYNNEISEKSEIFDDQFSVERPDGSNFTLKIRSTKLEDSAMYFCASSESLQGYTEAFFGQGTRLTVV.

The chain links TRBV5-6 to TRBJ1-6, with 7 bases aligning to TRBD1. Germline CDR1 reads SGHDT; CDR2 reads YYEEEE. The trim removed 2 bases at V and 8 bases at J, leaving 10 bases unmatched. The CDR3 has 16 amino acids. The CDR3 here is CASSLGRGRGDSPLHF. In DNA, the CDR3 is TGTGCCAGCAGCTTAGGAAGGGGGCGCGGGGATTCACCCCTCCACTTT.

The chain has TRBV7-6 and TRBJ2-1; 11 nucleotides agree with TRBD2. CDR1 is SGHVS and CDR2 is FNYEAQ in the germline V gene. This CDR3 has 15 amino acids. Trimming removed 5 bases from V and 4 bases from J; junction bases left unmatched: 4. The CDR3 sequence is CASSVIAGGYNEQFF. As DNA, the CDR3 is TGTGCCAGCAGCGTAATAGCGGGAGGGTACAATGAGCAGTTCTTC. The full variable domain, with the rest looked up from reference TRBV7-6 and TRBJ2-1, is GAGVSQSPRYKVTKRGQDVALRCDPISGHVSLYWYRQALGQGPEFLTYFNYEAQQDKSGLPNDRFSAERPEGSISTLTIQRTEQRDSAMYRCASSVIAGGYNEQFFGPGTRLTVL.

On this clone: Relative to the germline gene, one junction end is altered; a read error may explain this. The chain carries TRBV4-2 and TRBJ1-1, with 12 bases fitting TRBD1. From germline, CDR1 is LGHNA and CDR2 YNFKEQ. The CDR3 consists of 20 residues. The CDR3 nucleotides read TGTGCCAGCAGTCAAGGGGGGACAGGGGGCGCCGATTCTAGAAGAACTGAAGCTTTCTTT. Protein: CASSQGGTGGADSRRTEAFF.

This clone was found once. The V gene is TRBV7-9, the J gene TRBJ2-1; no definite D call. Germline V CDR1 and CDR2: SEHNR, FQNEAQ (reference sequence). The CDR3 runs 10 residues. Trimming pared 5 bases from V and 10 bases from J, leaving 6 bases between. DNA of the CDR3: TGTGCCAGCAGCAAGAGGGAGCAGTTCTTC. Translated, it gives CASSKREQFF.

V usage is TRBV19 and J usage is TRBJ2-7, with TRBD1 as a possible D gene (5 bases). The germline CDR1 and CDR2 sequences are LNHDA and SQIVND (reference sequence). Trimming cost V 1 base and J 1 base, with 17 bases left between them. The CDR3 totals 17 residues. The CDR3 DNA reads TGTGCCAGTAGTATAGGATTCAGGGTACGTGAGTCCTACGAGCAGTACTTC. Its protein is CASSIGFRVRESYEQYF.

In nucleotides, the CDR3 is TGTGCCAGCAGCTTGGCTAGCGGGGTATACAATGAGCAGTTCTTC. The encoded protein is CASSLASGVYNEQFF. This chain connects TRBV5-5 to TRBJ2-1, with 9 bases matching TRBD2. Germline trimming cut 0 bases from V and 4 bases from J; bases unmatched to any gene: 2. This CDR3 contains 15 residues. Germline CDR1 and CDR2: SGHKS and YYEKEE (reference sequence).

J is TRBJ2-5 and V is TRBV24-1; no clear D. The CDR3 extends over 13 amino acids. V lost 5 bases to trimming and J lost 1 base, with 7 bases between them. CDR1 KGHDR and CDR2 SFDVKD come from the germline V gene. The DNA for the CDR3 is TGTGCCACCAGTGCAACAGTCCAAGAGACCCAGTACTTC. This sequence encodes CATSATVQETQYF.

The chain links TRBV5-4 to TRBJ2-1; 8 positions match TRBD2. The ends lost 5 bases at V and 0 bases at J; junction bases unmatched: 19. Germline CDR1 reads SGHNT; CDR2 reads YYREEE (reference sequence). The CDR3 extends over 20 amino acids. The chain's CDR3 is CASSPRAGGRTKSSYNEQFF. CDR3 coding DNA: TGTGCCAGCAGTCCGCGGGCGGGCGGGAGGACTAAAAGCTCCTACAATGAGCAGTTCTTC.

The rearrangement uses TRBV7-2 and TRBJ1-2; 9 nucleotides align to TRBD1. V trimming: 5 bases; J trimming: 3 bases; junction bases outside the gene matches: 7. This CDR3 region has 15 residues. The V gene's germline CDR1 is SGHTA and CDR2 FQGNSA. The CDR3 DNA follows: TGTGCCAGCAGCGGAGGGACAGGGTCTTACTATGGCTACACCTTC. Its protein product is CASSGGTGSYYGYTF.

The chain recombines TRBV2 with TRBJ1-1; D is perhaps TRBD1 (6 bases). The CDR3 runs 14 residues. The V end lost 7 bases, the J end lost 6 bases, and 18 bases lay between the germline ends. Germline CDR1 SNHLY, CDR2 FYNNEI. The CDR3 bases are TGTGCCAGCACTAGCTCAGGGGCGCTGGCTGAAGCTTTCTTT. This encodes CASTSSGALAEAFF.

The V gene is TRBV6-1, the J gene TRBJ1-2; the D gene is possibly TRBD1 (5 bases). The CDR3 consists of 13 residues. Germline V gives CDR1 MNHNS, CDR2 SASEGT. V was clipped by 2 bases and J by 7 bases, with 11 bases between them. The CDR3 is CASSESREVGYTF. CDR3 nucleotides: TGTGCCAGCAGTGAAAGCAGGGAGGTTGGCTACACCTTC.

The chain employs TRBV11-1 and TRBJ2-7, with TRBD1 matching 9 bases. The length of the CDR3 is 15 residues. Trimming cost V 1 base and J 3 bases; bases outside gene matches: 4. The germline V gene encodes CDR1 SGHAT and CDR2 FQDESV (reference sequence). CDR3 nucleotides: TGTGCCAGCAGCTTAGAAGGGACAGGGTTCTACGAGCAGTACTTC. Translating it yields CASSLEGTGFYEQYF.

The chain links TRBV5-6 to TRBJ1-2, with 8 bases lining up with TRBD1. Germline loops: CDR1 SGHDT, CDR2 YYEEEE. Trimming cost V 1 base and J 8 bases; bases outside gene matches: 4. This CDR3 spans 13 amino acids. DNA of the CDR3: TGTGCCAGCAGCTTGTCCAGGGGGCACGGCTACACCTTC. It is translated as CASSLSRGHGYTF.